This T cell receptor beta chain derives from a study of cytomegalovirus exposure and HLA in healthy donors. A multiplex PCR was run with 60 Vbeta primers and 13 Jbeta primers. Assay: immunoSEQ multiplex PCR; the TCRdb copy retains only in-frame clones and omits some. The sample lists roughly 130,000 clones, around 72% seen once, with around 1.9% in the top ten. Note on this clone: Antigen: not known.

Trimming removed 5 bases at V and 0 bases at J, with 26 bases between. The CDR3 sequence is 19 residues long. Germline loops: CDR1 GTSNPN, CDR2 SVGIG (reference sequence). Study outcomes and limitations: Within an earlier analysis, most TCR beta V segments proved productive either about 87% or about 30% of the time. In a later analysis, across HLA loci, associated TCR counts were highest for DRB1, lowest for HLA-C. Researchers had no immune exposure information except CMV serostatus available.

The J gene is TRBJ1-3, the V gene TRBV30, with unresolved D. The specimen was PBMCs. This clonotype was obtained from a woman in her thirties or forties in good health and CMV-seronegative. The CDR3 is CAWAKFGLTGLSSGNTIYF. Here the CDR3 DNA reads TGTGCCTGGGCAAAATTTGGATTGACCGGGTTAAGCTCTGGAAACACCATATATTTT. The entire variable domain, with the rest obtained from reference TRBV30 and TRBJ1-3, is as follows: SQTIHQWPATLVQPVGSPLSLECTVEGTSNPNLYWYRQAAGRGLQLLFYSVGIGQISSEVPQNLSASRPQDRQFILSSKKLLLSDSGFYLCAWAKFGLTGLSSGNTIYFGEGSWLTVV.